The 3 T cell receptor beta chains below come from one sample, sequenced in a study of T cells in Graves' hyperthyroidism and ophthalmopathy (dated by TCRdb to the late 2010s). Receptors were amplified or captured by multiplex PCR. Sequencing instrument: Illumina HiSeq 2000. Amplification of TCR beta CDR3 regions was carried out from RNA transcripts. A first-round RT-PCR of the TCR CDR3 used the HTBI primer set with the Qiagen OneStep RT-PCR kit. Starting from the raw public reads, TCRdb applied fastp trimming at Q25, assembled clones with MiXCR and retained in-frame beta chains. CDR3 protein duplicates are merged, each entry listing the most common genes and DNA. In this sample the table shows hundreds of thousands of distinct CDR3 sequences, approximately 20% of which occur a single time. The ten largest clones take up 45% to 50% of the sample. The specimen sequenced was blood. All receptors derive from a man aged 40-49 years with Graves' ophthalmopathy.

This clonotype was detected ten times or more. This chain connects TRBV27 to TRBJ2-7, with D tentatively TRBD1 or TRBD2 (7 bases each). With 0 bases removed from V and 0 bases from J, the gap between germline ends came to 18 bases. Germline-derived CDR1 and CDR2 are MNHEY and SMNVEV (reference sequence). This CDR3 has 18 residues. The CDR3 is CASSLSTGRAGLSYEQYF. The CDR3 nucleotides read TGTGCCAGCAGTTTATCGACAGGGAGGGCGGGCCTCTCCTACGAGCAGTACTTC.

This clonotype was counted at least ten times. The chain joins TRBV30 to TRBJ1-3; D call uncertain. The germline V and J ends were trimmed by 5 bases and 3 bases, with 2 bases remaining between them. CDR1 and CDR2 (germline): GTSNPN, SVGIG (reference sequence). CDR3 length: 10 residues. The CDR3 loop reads CAWGGNTIYF. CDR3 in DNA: TGTGCCTGGGGTGGAAACACCATATATTTT.

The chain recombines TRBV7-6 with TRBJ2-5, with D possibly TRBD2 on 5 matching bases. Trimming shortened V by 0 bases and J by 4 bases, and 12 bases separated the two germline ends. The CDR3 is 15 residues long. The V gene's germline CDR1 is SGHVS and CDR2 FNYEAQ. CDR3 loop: CASSLAGAVAETQYF. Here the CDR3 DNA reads TGTGCCAGCAGCTTAGCGGGAGCGGTAGCAGAGACCCAGTACTTC.